A selection of T cell receptor beta chains follows, all from one sample in a study of blood T cell repertoires in COVID-19. Produced via immunoSEQ multiplex PCR; TCRdb's table is partial and in-frame only. This sample has 350,000 to 500,000 clones, with around nine tenths found just once. The sequenced material came from PBMCs or T cells enriched from blood (not recorded which). Receptors were obtained from a woman between 18 and 29 years old who had been exposed to COVID-19. The CDR3 runs from the conserved cysteine through the conserved F or W. The D gene is left open where the match is weak. Where a row states a size, it is once, few, many or the class of an expanded clone; other rows omit it.

TRBJ1-2 | TRBV11-2 | - | - | TGTGCCAGCAGCTCCACCGCAGGGGACTATGGCTACACCTTC | CASSSTAGDYGYTF
TRBJ1-2 | TRBV28 | - | - | TGTGCCAGCAGTTCTCAGCCCCGTACTGCGGGCGGCTACACCTTC | CASSSQPRTAGGYTF
TRBJ2-3 | TRBV7-2 | - | - | TGTGCCAGCAGCTCTACGGGGGTAAGGGCAGATACGCAGTATTTT | CASSSTGVRADTQYF
TRBJ1-1 | TRBV7-8 | TRBD1 | few | TGTGCCAGCAGCCTCGGCGGACAGGGCACGTTCGCTTTCTTT | CASSLGGQGTFAFF
TRBJ1-4 | TRBV6-5 | - | once | TGTGCCAGCAGCCCCTCGGGGGGAGCTGAAAAACTGTTTTTT | CASSPSGGAEKLFF
TRBJ2-1 | TRBV20-1 | - | few | TGCAGTGCCCGGTACAATGAGCAGTTCTTC | CSARYNEQFF
TRBJ1-4 | TRBV28 | - | - | TGTGCCAGCAGTGGGGGGAATGAAAAACTGTTTTTT | CASSGGNEKLFF
TRBJ1-4 | TRBV7-9 | TRBD1 | - | TGTGCCAGCAGCTTGACAACAGACAGGGGGCCTGGTGAAAAACTGTTTTTT | CASSLTTDRGPGEKLFF
TRBJ1-5 | TRBV7-2 | TRBD1 | - | TGTGCCAGCAGCTTAGTCCCCGGGACAGATCAGCCCCAGCATTTT | CASSLVPGTDQPQHF
TRBJ2-7 | TRBV7-2 | - | - | TGTGCCAGCAGCTTCCCCTCCCGCTACGAGCAGTACTTC | CASSFPSRYEQYF
TRBJ2-7 | TRBV7-2 | - | - | TGTGCCAGCAGCTTAGTTTTTGAGGATTTGCAGTACTTC | CASSLVFEDLQYF
TRBJ2-7 | TRBV28 | - | - | TGTGCCAGCAGTTCGTATCACGACTACAACTACGAGCAGTACTTC | CASSSYHDYNYEQYF
TRBJ2-2 | TRBV11-2 | - | once | TGTGCCAGCAGTCGACTCCAGGGTTCGGCCGGGGAGCTGTTTTTT | CASSRLQGSAGELFF
TRBJ2-5 | TRBV3-1/TRBV3-2 | - | - | TGTGCCAGCAGCCGCGGGTGGGAAGAGACCCAGTACTTC | CASSRGWEETQYF
TRBJ2-7 | TRBV20-1 | - | - | TGCAGTGCTAGTCCCTCGCCCCAGGGGTCCGCCTACGAGCAGTACTTC | CSASPSPQGSAYEQYF
TRBJ1-2 | TRBV18 | TRBD1 | - | TGTGCCAGCTCCAAACAGGGGATCCTCGATACTAACTATGGCTACACCTTC | CASSKQGILDTNYGYTF
TRBJ2-2 | TRBV5-4 | TRBD1 | - | TGTGCCAGCAGCGTAACCGGGACAGGGGTCACCGGGGAGCTGTTTTTT | CASSVTGTGVTGELFF
TRBJ1-4 | TRBV14 | - | - | TGTGCCAGCAGCCAGGGGCCCGTTAATGAAAAACTGTTTTTT | CASSQGPVNEKLFF
TRBJ1-5 | TRBV15 | - | - | TGTGCCACCAGCAGATTGGGCGAGCCCCAGCATTTT | CATSRLGEPQHF
TRBJ2-1 | TRBV7-6 | - | - | TGTGCCAGCAGCTCGAGCTCCTACAATGAGCAGTTCTTC | CASSSSSYNEQFF
TRBJ2-6 | TRBV21-1 | - | - | TGTGCCAGCAGAAGGGGGACTGGGGCCAACGTCCTGACTTTC | CASRRGTGANVLTF
TRBJ1-1 | TRBV5-1 | - | few | TGCGCCAGCAGCTTGGAACTTTCCGGGACATTAAACACTGAAGCTTTCTTT | CASSLELSGTLNTEAFF
TRBJ2-7 | TRBV18 | TRBD2 | - | TGTGCCAGCTCACTACGCGGTCAAACTAGCGGGAACTACGAGCAGTACTTC | CASSLRGQTSGNYEQYF
TRBJ1-6 | TRBV28 | - | - | TGTGCCAGCAGTTTAGGCGGATATAATTCACCCCTCCACTTT | CASSLGGYNSPLHF
TRBJ2-3 | TRBV28 | - | - | TGTGCCAGCAGTCCACTATTGACGCAGTATTTT | CASSPLLTQYF
TRBJ1-2 | TRBV11-2 | - | - | TGTGCCAGCAGCTTAGAGACAGGTGGCTATGGCTACACCTTC | CASSLETGGYGYTF
TRBJ1-1 | TRBV11-1 | - | - | TGTGCCAGCAGCCCCTACGGTCAGGGGAACACTGAAGCTTTCTTT | CASSPYGQGNTEAFF
TRBJ2-5 | TRBV9 | TRBD2 | - | TGTGCCAGCAGCTCCACCCCGTCGGGAGGACAAGAGACCCAGTACTTC | CASSSTPSGGQETQYF
TRBJ2-7 | TRBV5-6 | - | - | TGTGCCAGCAGCCTAGGGGGACGGATCTACGAGCAGTACTTC | CASSLGGRIYEQYF
TRBJ1-1 | TRBV19 | TRBD1 | - | TGTGCCAGTAGTAGCGGTTCAACAGGGGCCACTGAAGCTTTCTTT | CASSSGSTGATEAFF
TRBJ1-2 | TRBV28 | TRBD1 | - | TGTGCCAGCAGCTCCCGACAGGGCCGGGGCTATGGCTACACCTTC | CASSSRQGRGYGYTF
TRBJ2-7 | TRBV7-9 | - | - | TGTGCCAGCAGCCCCCCTCGGGTCCTGAGGGCGGACGAGCAGTACTTC | CASSPPRVLRADEQYF
TRBJ1-5 | TRBV18 | TRBD1 | few | TGTGCCAGCTCAGGACAGGGGGCAAGCAATCAGCCCCAGCATTTT | CASSGQGASNQPQHF
TRBJ2-5 | TRBV27 | TRBD1 | - | TGTGCCAGCGCCAAGCTACAGGGGCCAAAAGAGACCCAGTACTTC | CASAKLQGPKETQYF
TRBJ2-7 | TRBV28 | TRBD1 | - | TGTGCCAGCACCAGAACCCCCGGGACAGGGTACGAGCAGTACTTC | CASTRTPGTGYEQYF
TRBJ2-5 | TRBV6-5 | TRBD2 | - | TGTGCCAGCAGTCAGGGACTACCCCTGGAGACCCAGTACTTC | CASSQGLPLETQYF
TRBJ1-2 | TRBV27 | TRBD1 | - | TGTGCCAGCAGTTCAGGGACAGGGGGCAATTATGGCTACACCTTC | CASSSGTGGNYGYTF
TRBJ2-5 | TRBV18 | - | - | TGTGCCAGCTCAGTAGTGGGCCCTACGCCGGAGACCCAGTACTTC | CASSVVGPTPETQYF
TRBJ1-6 | TRBV20-1 | - | - | TGCAGTGCCGTGCAGGGGACACCCCTCCACTTT | CSAVQGTPLHF
TRBJ2-5 | TRBV7-7 | TRBD2 | - | TGTGCCAGCAGCAAGCTAGCGGGAGGGCCAGAGACCCAGTACTTC | CASSKLAGGPETQYF
TRBJ1-6 | TRBV7-2 | TRBD1 | - | TGTGCCAGCAGCCCTCAGGGACAGGGAGGCTCACCCCTCCACTTT | CASSPQGQGGSPLHF
TRBJ1-6 | TRBV7-2 | TRBD1 | once | TGTGCCAGCAGCCCCCCTCCGGGACAGGGCAATTCACCCCTCCACTTT | CASSPPPGQGNSPLHF
TRBJ2-1 | TRBV24-1 | TRBD2 | - | TGTGCCACCAGTGATTTAGGGAGGACTAGCGGGAGGGAAAGCTCCTACAATGAGCAGTTCTTC | CATSDLGRTSGRESSYNEQFF
TRBJ2-4 | TRBV7-8 | TRBD1 | - | TGTGCCAGCAGCCCCAGGACAGGGGGTGTACGAAACATTCAGTACTTC | CASSPRTGGVRNIQYF
TRBJ2-7 | TRBV27 | TRBD2 | - | TGTGCCAGCAGCAGACTAGCGGGATCGGACGAGCAGTACTTC | CASSRLAGSDEQYF